This is a list of T cell receptor beta chains from one sample in a study of blood T cell repertoires in COVID-19. Generated by immunoSEQ multiplex PCR, the TCRdb table keeps only in-frame clones and is missing some. The sample consists of 250,000 to 300,000 clones, 81% of them appearing once. Sequences were obtained from peripheral blood. These receptors were taken from an older woman with active or convalescent COVID-19. Each CDR3 is given with its conserved first and last residue. The D gene is left open where the match is weak. Size tells how often a clone was seen (once, few, many) or the class of an expanded clone, and some rows leave it out.

clone_size	d_call	j_call	v_call	cdr3_nt	cdr3_aa
.	.	TRBJ1-5	TRBV18	TGTGCCAGCCACTCAGGGGAAGGCATGGGCAATCAGCCCCAGCATTTT	CASHSGEGMGNQPQHF
once	TRBD1	TRBJ1-6	TRBV3-1/TRBV3-2	TGTGCCAGCAGCCAAGAAGGGGGCGGGAATTCACCCCTCCACTTT	CASSQEGGGNSPLHF
.	.	TRBJ2-7	TRBV2	TGTGCCAGCAGTGAGGTGGGGCCCCGCTTAAACTTC	CASSEVGPRLNF
.	.	TRBJ1-2	TRBV6-1	TGTGCCAGCAGTTTGGAGAACTATGGCTACACCTTC	CASSLENYGYTF
once	TRBD1	TRBJ1-4	TRBV29-1	TGCAGCGTTGAACGGGACAGCAATGAAAAACTGTTTTTT	CSVERDSNEKLFF
.	TRBD1	TRBJ1-1	TRBV10-3	TGTGCCACCCAGACAGGGATGAACACTGAAGCTTTCTTT	CATQTGMNTEAFF
.	.	TRBJ1-5	TRBV7-3	TGTGCCAGCAGCCGCCTCGGGGGACGGGATCAGCCCCAGCATTTT	CASSRLGGRDQPQHF
.	.	TRBJ1-3	TRBV5-6	TGTGCCAGCAGCTTGGATTGGAGTACTGGAAACACCATATATTTT	CASSLDWSTGNTIYF
.	.	TRBJ1-5	TRBV2	TGTGCCAGCAGTGACGGCAGGGACATGCCCCAGCATTTT	CASSDGRDMPQHF
.	TRBD2	TRBJ2-7	TRBV14	TGTGCCAGCAGCTCGAGGACTAGCGGACCCTACGAGCAGTACTTC	CASSSRTSGPYEQYF
.	.	TRBJ1-3	TRBV7-6	TGTGCCAGCAGCTTTGGCATTCCGTCTTACTCTGGAAACACCATATATTTT	CASSFGIPSYSGNTIYF
.	.	TRBJ1-6	TRBV18	TGTGCCAGCTCACTACGGACAGATTCTAATTCACCCCTCCACTTT	CASSLRTDSNSPLHF
few	TRBD1	TRBJ1-5	TRBV6-4	TGTGCCAGCAGTGAACAGGGGGGCGATCAGCCCCAGCATTTT	CASSEQGGDQPQHF
.	TRBD2	TRBJ2-3	TRBV5-4	TGTGCCAGCAACGCCTGGCTTGCGGGAGCGAGCACAGATACGCAGTATTTT	CASNAWLAGASTDTQYF
few	.	TRBJ1-2	TRBV19	TGTGCCAGTAGTATCCAGGGTTACTATGGCTACACCTTC	CASSIQGYYGYTF
.	TRBD1	TRBJ1-5	TRBV6-5	TGTGCCAGCAGGCGGACAGGGGAGAGCAATCAGCCCCAGCATTTT	CASRRTGESNQPQHF
.	.	TRBJ2-3	TRBV24-1	TGTGCCACCAGTAGCGCTCAACTACCAGATACGCAGTATTTT	CATSSAQLPDTQYF
few	.	TRBJ1-2	TRBV21-1	TGTGCCAGCAGCACCCCTACAGGGGTAGACTATGGCTACACCTTC	CASSTPTGVDYGYTF
.	.	TRBJ1-1	TRBV5-1	TGCGCCAGCAGCTTGTCCCCCTCAGGGAACACTGAAGCTTTCTTT	CASSLSPSGNTEAFF
.	.	TRBJ2-2	TRBV5-1	TGCGCCAGCAGCCGCCTTCGAGGGGGGGAGCTGTTTTTT	CASSRLRGGELFF
.	.	TRBJ2-7	TRBV5-4	TGTGCCAGCAGCTGGTTTATGGGGGGAAGCTCCTACGAGCAGTACTTC	CASSWFMGGSSYEQYF
.	.	TRBJ2-3	TRBV2	TGTGCCAGCAGTTCCCGAAATTGGGAGGGGGGTGGCCCAGATACGCAGTATTTT	CASSSRNWEGGGPDTQYF
.	.	TRBJ2-3	TRBV2	TGTGCCAGCAGTGCCCCCGGGGGTAGAGTCCACACAGATACGCAGTATTTT	CASSAPGGRVHTDTQYF
.	TRBD2	TRBJ2-7	TRBV6-5	TGTGCCAGCAGCCGCGGGGGGGCCCACGAGCAGTACTTC	CASSRGGAHEQYF
.	.	TRBJ1-1	TRBV5-8	TGTGCCAGCAGCTTTGAACGGCACACTACCACTGAAGCTTTCTTT	CASSFERHTTTEAFF
.	.	TRBJ2-1	TRBV13	TGTGCCAGCAGCACCGGGTGGGAGGTTCGGGATGAGCAGTTCTTC	CASSTGWEVRDEQFF
few	.	TRBJ1-2	TRBV4-3	TGCGCCAGCAGCCAAGATATAACGGGGGTTGCGTATGGCTACACCTTC	CASSQDITGVAYGYTF
.	TRBD1	TRBJ1-2	TRBV7-9	TGTGCCAGCAGCTTATTAACAGGGGGCTATGGCTACACCTTC	CASSLLTGGYGYTF
few	TRBD1	TRBJ1-1	TRBV4-3	TGCGCCAGCAGCCAAGGTTGGGACAGGGAAGCTTTCTTT	CASSQGWDREAFF
.	.	TRBJ2-3	TRBV15	TGTGCCACCAGCATCGGAGGAGCTAGCACAGATACGCAGTATTTT	CATSIGGASTDTQYF
.	.	TRBJ2-2	TRBV24-1	TGTGCCACCAGTGACCGGGGGACAGCTGCGAACACCGGGGAGCTGTTTTTT	CATSDRGTAANTGELFF
few	.	TRBJ2-5	TRBV20-1	TGCAGTGCTAGCGGGGAGGAGACCCAGTACTTC	CSASGEETQYF
few	.	TRBJ1-1	TRBV6-1	TGTGCCAGCAGTGAAGTCCAGAACACTGAAGCTTTCTTT	CASSEVQNTEAFF
few	TRBD1	TRBJ1-2	TRBV12-5	TGTGCTAGTGGGACAGGGTACTATGGCTACACCTTC	CASGTGYYGYTF
.	.	TRBJ2-6	TRBV28	TGTGCCAGCAGTTTGTTTTTGAGGTTCTCTGGGGCCAACGTCCTGACTTTC	CASSLFLRFSGANVLTF
.	.	TRBJ2-7	TRBV11-2	TGTGCCAGCAGCCCTTTCAGTGGGCTAAACTACGAGCAGTACTTC	CASSPFSGLNYEQYF
.	.	TRBJ2-2	TRBV28	TGTGCCAGCAGTCTCTGGGGGGGGCGGTACACCGGGGAGCTGTTTTTT	CASSLWGGRYTGELFF
.	TRBD2	TRBJ2-3	TRBV12-5	TGTGCTAGTGGTGGCGGACTAGCGGGGGCTGATACGCAGTATTTT	CASGGGLAGADTQYF
.	.	TRBJ1-4	TRBV25-1	TGTGCCAGTCAAAGGGCCAGGGAAGAAAAACTGTTTTTT	CASQRAREEKLFF
.	.	TRBJ2-2	TRBV11-2	TGTGCCAGCATCGCGGGGTTTGGGGAGCTGTTTTTT	CASIAGFGELFF
once	.	TRBJ2-7	TRBV15	TGTGCCACCAGCAGAGAATTTAGAGGACAGACCTACGAGCAGTACTTC	CATSREFRGQTYEQYF
.	.	TRBJ1-1	TRBV7-2	TGTGCCAGCAGTACATGGAGCACTGAAGCTTTCTTT	CASSTWSTEAFF
.	TRBD1	TRBJ2-5	TRBV5-1	TGCGCCAGCAGGTTGACAGGGTTGGGTCAAGAGACCCAGTACTTC	CASRLTGLGQETQYF
.	.	TRBJ1-5	TRBV19	TGTGCCAGTACCAAGGGGCAAATAAATCAGCCCCAGCATTTT	CASTKGQINQPQHF
few	TRBD2	TRBJ2-2	TRBV7-3	TGTGCCAGCAGCTTAGGAGCGGGGGGCGAGAACACCGGGGAGCTGTTTTTT	CASSLGAGGENTGELFF